The T cell receptor beta chain described here comes from a study of post-analysis software for immune sequencing data. This CDR3 region has 15 residues. The germline gives CDR1 ENHRY, CDR2 SYGVKD. Trimming took 0 bases from V and 3 from J, leaving 10 bases between them. In regard to this clonotype: The antigen is unknown.

Study conclusions and caveats: About 5 TRBV segments (TRBV5-6, TRBV5-1 and TRBV20-1 among them) occurred more frequently in patients than in controls.

TCR beta cDNA libraries included unique molecular identifiers. Approximately 0.5 million cDNA molecules were recovered from an input of about 0.9 to 11 million T cells. TCRdb re-derived calls from the PCR reads in MiXCR, one entry per CDR3 protein. The repertoire holds more than 500,000 distinct CDR3 sequences, with roughly 34% as singletons. The J gene is TRBJ2-3, the V gene TRBV10-3, with TRBD1 as a possible D gene (6 bases). Sequencing was carried out using blood. This sequence originates from a girl aged 2-17 years with multiple sclerosis. The CDR3 loop reads CAISESGRGTDTQYF. The DNA for the CDR3 is TGTGCCATCAGTGAGTCAGGCAGGGGAACAGATACGCAGTATTTT.